These T cell receptor beta chains were read from a single sample in a study of cytomegalovirus exposure and HLA in healthy donors. The method was immunoSEQ multiplex PCR; TCRdb's version includes in-frame clones alone and lacks a portion of them. The repertoire holds fewer than 250,000 clones, 85% to 90% seen once, with 1.3% in the top ten. Input material: PBMCs. The receptors derive from a man younger than 40 in good health and CMV-seronegative. Each CDR3 is given with its conserved first and last residue. The order of the fields is J gene, D gene, clone size, V gene, CDR3 DNA, CDR3 protein. D genes are given only for firm matches. Not every row has a clone size; where given, it reads once, few, many or a size class.

>TRBJ1-1|NA|NA|TRBV7-6
TGTGCCAGCAGCTTAAAACCCAACTCTGAAGCTTTCTTT
CASSLKPNSEAFF
>TRBJ1-3|NA|once|TRBV6-5
TGTGCCAGCCTCGAGTCCGGCTCTGGAAACACCATATATTTT
CASLESGSGNTIYF
>TRBJ1-1|NA|NA|TRBV19
TGTGCCAGTAGTATAGACAGGGGTACTGAAGCTTTCTTT
CASSIDRGTEAFF
>TRBJ1-1|NA|NA|TRBV19
TGTGCCAGTAGTATAGATCCTATCAAGGCGGTTGAAGCTTTCTTT
CASSIDPIKAVEAFF
>TRBJ2-7|NA|NA|TRBV7-8
TGTGCCAGCAGCTACAAATATCAGGGCACAAACTACGAGCAGTACTTC
CASSYKYQGTNYEQYF
>TRBJ1-1|NA|NA|TRBV29-1
TGCAGCGTTTGGCGGGACAACACTGAAGCTTTCTTT
CSVWRDNTEAFF
>TRBJ2-5|NA|once|TRBV2
TGTGCCAGCAACAGGGATCAAGAGACCCAGTACTTC
CASNRDQETQYF
>TRBJ2-5|TRBD1|NA|TRBV4-2
TGTGCCAGCAGCCAAGACCACAGGGGAGAGACCCAGTACTTC
CASSQDHRGETQYF
>TRBJ2-2|NA|once|TRBV4-1
TGCGCCAGCAGCCAAGTGAGCATAGCGAACACCGGGGAGCTGTTTTTT
CASSQVSIANTGELFF
>TRBJ2-7|TRBD1|NA|TRBV6-5
TGTGCCAGCAGATCCCCCGGGACAGGGAGCGAGCAGTACTTC
CASRSPGTGSEQYF
>TRBJ1-1|NA|NA|TRBV19
TGTGCCAGTAGTAGGGGGGGCCACCTTGAAGCTTTCTTT
CASSRGGHLEAFF
>TRBJ2-5|NA|NA|TRBV7-2
TGTGCCAGCAGCTTGGGCGGGGCGGGCGAGACCCAGTACTTC
CASSLGGAGETQYF
>TRBJ2-7|TRBD1|NA|TRBV29-1
TGCAGCGTTCACTGGAGACAGGGCATTAACTACGAGCAGTACTTC
CSVHWRQGINYEQYF
>TRBJ2-2|TRBD2|NA|TRBV29-1
TGCAGCGTCGTACTAGCGGGGGGGCCCGGGGAGCTGTTTTTT
CSVVLAGGPGELFF
>TRBJ1-2|NA|NA|TRBV2
TGTGCCAGCAGTGAATTGGTGGTACAGGGTGGCTACACCTTC
CASSELVVQGGYTF
>TRBJ2-1|TRBD2|NA|TRBV2
TGTGCCAGCAGTCGGGGACTAGCCTACAATGAGCAGTTCTTC
CASSRGLAYNEQFF
>TRBJ2-7|NA|NA|TRBV29-1
TGCAGCGCCAAGGGGCAGGGCTACGAGCAGTACTTC
CSAKGQGYEQYF
>TRBJ2-1|TRBD2|NA|TRBV29-1
TGCAGCGGGAGGGGCGGGAGTTTGGAGCAGTTCTTC
CSGRGGSLEQFF
>TRBJ2-4|TRBD1|NA|TRBV27
TGTGCCAGCAGCCTCCAGGGGGCAAGTAACATTCAGTACTTC
CASSLQGASNIQYF
>TRBJ2-3|TRBD2|NA|TRBV7-2
TGTGCCAGCAGCTACAGGACTAGCGGGGGAATTACTTATACGCAGTATTTT
CASSYRTSGGITYTQYF
>TRBJ2-3|TRBD2|NA|TRBV6-4
TGTGCCAGCGTAAGCGGGGGGGTTTCCATCGGGGACACAGATACGCAGTATTTT
CASVSGGVSIGDTDTQYF
>TRBJ1-3|NA|NA|TRBV5-1
TGCGCCAGCAGCCTAGGTGGGGGCTTTGGAAACACCATATATTTT
CASSLGGGFGNTIYF
>TRBJ2-3|TRBD2|NA|TRBV27
TGTGCCAGCCAGTGGGCGGGAGGGAGGACAGATACGCAGTATTTT
CASQWAGGRTDTQYF
>TRBJ2-1|TRBD2|NA|TRBV7-2
TGTGCCAGCAGCAAACCGGGACTAGCGGCCTACAATGAGCAGTTCTTC
CASSKPGLAAYNEQFF
>TRBJ2-4|NA|NA|TRBV28
TGTGCCAGCAGTTTAACAGGGCTTGCCAAAAACAGTCAGTACTTC
CASSLTGLAKNSQYF
>TRBJ1-2|NA|NA|TRBV18
TGTGCCAGCCTCCCCGTAAACGTAGACAGGACCACCTATGGCTACACCTTC
CASLPVNVDRTTYGYTF
>TRBJ2-1|TRBD1|NA|TRBV18
TGTGCCAGCTCACCACGGGACAGGGCGTTCAATGAGCAGTTCTTC
CASSPRDRAFNEQFF
>TRBJ2-2|NA|NA|TRBV7-2
TGTGCCAGCAGCCGGGACTCCCCCCCCGGGGAGCTGTTTTTT
CASSRDSPPGELFF
>TRBJ1-4|NA|NA|TRBV7-9
TGTGCCAGCAGCTTAGAAGGGGTAGGCAAACTGTTTTTT
CASSLEGVGKLFF
>TRBJ1-5|NA|few|TRBV27
TGTGCCAGCATCACCATCGACAGCTGCCCCTTTCGACCCTTCGACAATCAGCCCCAGCATTTT
CASITIDSCPFRPFDNQPQHF
>TRBJ1-5|TRBD1|NA|TRBV18
TGTGCCAGCTCACTCAGGGGGGCGGATCAGCCCCAGCATTTT
CASSLRGADQPQHF
>TRBJ1-2|NA|NA|TRBV18
TGTGCCAGCTCACCCAGCACAGTTAACTATGGCTACACCTTC
CASSPSTVNYGYTF
>TRBJ2-1|TRBD2|NA|TRBV30
TGTGCCTGGAGTGCCGGGACTAGCATAGGCGATGAGCAGTTCTTC
CAWSAGTSIGDEQFF
>TRBJ2-2|TRBD2|NA|TRBV5-1
TGCGCCAGCAGCTTTGGCGGGGGGGCGTTCACCGGGGAGCTGTTTTTT
CASSFGGGAFTGELFF
>TRBJ2-2|TRBD2|NA|TRBV7-9
TGTGCCAGCAGCTCCGGACTAGCGCGGAACACCGGGGAGCTGTTTTTT
CASSSGLARNTGELFF
>TRBJ1-4|NA|few|TRBV6-6
TGTGCCAGCAGTTACGCACAGAATGAAAAACTGTTTTTT
CASSYAQNEKLFF
>TRBJ2-7|NA|NA|TRBV15
TGTGCCACCAGTCCGATTTCAGGAGAGCAGTACTTC
CATSPISGEQYF
>TRBJ2-3|TRBD1|NA|TRBV25-1
TGTGCCAGCAGTGATTCGGGACAGCGCACAGATACGCAGTATTTT
CASSDSGQRTDTQYF
>TRBJ1-3|TRBD1|NA|TRBV6-5
TGTGCCAGCAGCACGACAGGGGGTTCTGGAAACACCATATATTTT
CASSTTGGSGNTIYF
>TRBJ2-5|NA|once|TRBV6-5
TGTGCCAGCAGTTGGGGAGTGTTTGGGGAGACCCAGTACTTC
CASSWGVFGETQYF